This T cell receptor beta chain appears in the sequencing data of a study of blood T cell repertoires in COVID-19. Study background: There were acute and convalescent COVID-19 samples, and they came from the United States, Italy and Spain.

V was pared by 6 bases and J by 3 bases, with 12 bases between. The CDR3 extends over 13 amino acids. The germline gives CDR1 ENHRY, CDR2 SYGVKD. Original analysis: The assay estimated nucleated cells by amplifying reference gene primers. TCRdb's table, derived via immunoSEQ multiplex PCR, lists solely in-frame clones and lacks some. V, J and clone size are those of that table, while D and trimming were read from the DNA. The sample holds about 120,000 clones, more than 70% seen once. Material for sequencing was peripheral blood. The genes are TRBV10-3 and TRBJ2-7; the D is unclear. This TCR was sampled from a human donor in a cohort sampled during active COVID-19. CDR3 nucleotides: TGTGCCATCAGCGTTGAGGTATACTACGAGCAGTACTTC. This gives the protein CAISVEVYYEQYF.